This T cell receptor beta chain derives from a study of blood T cell repertoires in COVID-19. Study at large: Sites in the United States, Italy and Spain provided acute and convalescent COVID-19 samples.

Libraries were prepared by immunoSEQ multiplex PCR; TCRdb keeps only in-frame clonotypes and omits some of them. The sample holds approximately 170,000 clones, 89% seen once. This TCR was recovered from a man in his late teens or twenties who had recovered from COVID-19. Material: peripheral blood.

The CDR3 spells CASSRQITDTQYF. For the CDR3, the DNA is TGTGCCAGCAGTCGACAGATCACAGATACGCAGTATTTT. V and J are TRBV2 and TRBJ2-3; possibly TRBD1 for D (5 bases). Germline V gene data show CDR1 as SNHLY and CDR2 as FYNNEI. V was trimmed by 5 bases and J by 2 bases, leaving 8 bases between them. This CDR3 comprises 13 residues.